This entry concerns a single T cell receptor beta chain. Its target is not known. Sequencing templates came from extracted RNA that was reverse transcribed into cDNA. Profiling relied on immunoSEQ multiplex PCR, and the TCRdb table lists in-frame clones only, not all of them. The sample has some 180,000 clones; roughly half are singletons. The germline V gene encodes CDR1 LNHNV and CDR2 YYDKDF (reference sequence). Between the trimmed V and J ends, which lost 6 bases and 1 base, there was a span of 9 bases. The CDR3 has 13 residues. These data are taken from a study of CD8+ T cells in alopecia areata. Study-wide results and caveats: How baseline CD8+ expansion relates to response remains uncertain (there was one nonresponder).

Treatment here: oral pan-JAK inhibitor, 5-10 mg twice daily. Punch biopsies of lesional scalp, plus peripheral blood, were taken from alopecia areata patients. The chain links TRBV15 to TRBJ1-1, with unresolved D. The sequence was collected from a human donor with alopecia areata. The specimen was CD8+ T cells sorted from blood, collected at roughly week 52, from a patient treated with tofacitinib. CDR3 residues: CATRHPQNTEAFF. CDR3 sequence (DNA): TGTGCCACCAGGCATCCTCAGAACACTGAAGCTTTCTTT.